What follows are 10 T cell receptor beta chains derived from one specimen sequenced in a study of human T cells and chemical hapten exposure. The time point denotes: patch test 1, 2 weeks after DPC sensitization. Specified treatment: therapeutic diphenylcyclopropenone sensitization with weekly scalp DPC. TCRdb analysed the RACE reads with MiXCR anew, one entry per CDR3 protein. The profile shows more than 100,000 distinct CDR3 sequences, 12% to 15% of them singletons. The starting material was whole blood, obtained in connection with sensitization to the hapten diphenylcyclopropenone (DPC). The receptors here all came from a man between 18 and 29 years old with alopecia areata. Some clones in this sample may be carry-over from other donors' samples.

CDR3 DNA: TGTGCCAGCTCACCGCCGGGACAGCAAGAGACCCAGTACTTC. This encodes CASSPPGQQETQYF. The chain links TRBV18 to TRBJ2-5; TRBD1 aligns across 7 bases. Germline CDR1 reads KGHSH; CDR2 reads LQKENI. J was trimmed by 2 bases and V by 3 bases; bases with no gene match: 3. This CDR3 is 14 amino acids long.

This clonotype was counted between two and nine times. CDR3: CASSANRGSRANVLTF. The DNA of the CDR3 is TGTGCCAGTAGTGCCAACAGGGGTTCCCGGGCCAACGTCCTGACTTTC. The chain recombines TRBV19 with TRBJ2-6; 7 bases align to TRBD1. CDR1 and CDR2 (germline): LNHDA, SQIVND (reference sequence). This CDR3 is 16 amino acids long. V gave up 5 bases and J gave up 5 bases; unmatched junction bases: 9. Looking up the rest from reference TRBV19 and TRBJ2-6 gives the full variable domain: DGGITQSPKYLFRKEGQNVTLSCEQNLNHDAMYWYRQDPGQGLRLIYYSQIVNDFQKGDIAEGYSVSREKKESFPLTVTSAQKNPTAFYLCASSANRGSRANVLTFGAGSRLTVL.

To note about this clonotype: This may be a read error, as it is one base from a much larger clone. The rearrangement links TRBV12-3 or TRBV12-4 to TRBJ2-5; TRBD1 agrees at 7 bases. This CDR3 has 14 amino acids. The CDR3 DNA is TGTACCAGCAGTCTCCGACAGGGTCCACAGACCCAGTACTTC. Protein sequence: CTSSLRQGPQTQYF.

This clonotype was seen a few times. This chain connects TRBV7-3 to TRBJ2-5; D remains ambiguous. Germline values: CDR1 SGHTA, CDR2 FQGTGA. CDR3 length equals 14 residues. The V and J ends lost 5 bases and 5 bases respectively, with 15 bases between them. The DNA for the CDR3 is TGTGCCAGCAGCCCCCATCCCTCCCCGGAGACCCAGTACTTC. The encoded protein is CASSPHPSPETQYF.

The J gene is TRBJ1-5, the V gene TRBV20-1; 10 bases are a match to TRBD1. Germline lookup yields CDR1 DFQATT and CDR2 SNEGSKA (reference sequence). This CDR3 spans 15 amino acids. V dropped 4 bases and J dropped 2; count of bases not matched to a gene: 5. This CDR3 reads CSANDRGQGNQPQHF. CDR3 bases: TGCAGTGCTAACGACAGGGGGCAAGGCAATCAGCCCCAGCATTTT.

This clonotype was found a few times. The V gene is TRBV9, the J gene TRBJ1-1; D possibly corresponds to TRBD1 (5 bases). Trimming removed 0 bases at V and 0 bases at J, with 6 bases between. The CDR3 runs 14 residues. Germline lookup yields CDR1 SGDLS and CDR2 YYNGEE. CDR3 sequence reads: CASSVEGLNTEAFF. The CDR3 DNA reads TGTGCCAGCAGCGTAGAGGGGTTGAACACTGAAGCTTTCTTT.

The chain uses TRBV6-2 or TRBV6-3 and TRBJ1-1; D unclear. Per germline, CDR1 MNHEY and CDR2 SVGEGT. Trimming took off 0 bases at V and 3 bases at J, with 11 bases between the two ends. The CDR3 sequence is 15 residues long. CDR3 region: CASSYSGYGDTEAFF. In DNA form, the CDR3 reads TGTGCCAGCAGTTACTCTGGGTACGGGGACACTGAAGCTTTCTTT.

This clonotype has just a few counts. The chain uses TRBV9 and TRBJ2-1, with D perhaps being TRBD1 or TRBD2 (5 bases each). The germline CDR1 and CDR2 sequences are SGDLS and YYNGEE. The CDR3 runs to 16 residues. With 0 bases removed from V and 5 bases from J, the gap between germline ends came to 15 bases. Written as DNA, the CDR3 is TGTGCCAGCAGCGTAGTGCGAGGGGCCCGGAACAATGAGCAGTTCTTC. Amino acids: CASSVVRGARNNEQFF.

This clonotype was counted many times. The genes are TRBV11-2 and TRBJ2-3; D is undetermined. V lost 5 bases and J 2 bases, leaving 11 bases between the germline ends. The CDR3 contains 14 residues. The V gene's germline CDR1 is SGHAT and CDR2 FQNNGV. For the CDR3, the DNA is TGTGCCAGCAGCCTAATTCCCCTCACAGATACGCAGTATTTT. This gives the protein CASSLIPLTDTQYF.

This chain links TRBV6-2 or TRBV6-3 with TRBJ2-7; D is uncertain. The CDR3 is made up of 12 amino acids. Germline CDR1 MNHEY, CDR2 SVGEGT. V gave up 4 bases and J gave up 9 bases, with 13 bases separating them. The CDR3: CASSFPDEGQYF. DNA of the CDR3: TGTGCCAGCAGTTTCCCGGACGAAGGGCAGTACTTC.